This T cell receptor beta chain derives from a study of T cell responses to AZD1222 COVID-19 vaccine. Study at large: Second-dose timings of about 4 or about 12 weeks were pooled.

Measured with immunoSEQ multiplex PCR; TCRdb has only the in-frame clones, and not every one. Of about 110,000 clones listed, around 94% are singletons. Trimming cost V 0 bases and J 3 bases, with 10 bases left between them. The V gene's germline CDR1 is SGHRS and CDR2 YFSETQ. The CDR3 totals 15 residues. Study-level points and caveats: There were repertoire samples only from the period after the peak T cell response.

As regards this clone: No antigen is known for it.

The chain links TRBV5-1 to TRBJ2-1; tentatively, D is TRBD2 (6 bases). This clonotype was obtained from an adult in good health. The sample here was peripheral blood, taken on day 0 of AZD1222 vaccination. The CDR3 spells CASSLVPSDYNEQFF. DNA of the CDR3: TGCGCCAGCAGCTTGGTTCCTAGCGACTACAATGAGCAGTTCTTC.